Sample share makes the clone carrying this TCR beta chain medium-sized. The sample is drawn from a study of metastatic and nonmetastatic thyroid tumors. Patients had received no treatment of any kind before thyroid surgery. Looked up from germline, CDR1 is SGHRS and CDR2 is YFSETQ. Between the trimmed V and J ends, which lost 1 base and 1 base, there was a span of 12 bases. The CDR3 loop spans 15 amino acids. TCRdb re-clonotyped the PCR reads through MiXCR. The sample includes about 15,000 clones, more than 20% of them seen just once. Sequencing used tumor tissue. The chain couples TRBV5-1 to TRBJ2-7; no clear D. The TCR comes from a female donor with papillary thyroid cancer or a benign thyroid nodule (not recorded which). Some clones in this sample may be carry-over from other donors' samples. The CDR3 nucleotides are TGCGCCAGCAGCTTGAGTATAAGTTGGTCCTACGAGCAGTACTTC. Amino acids: CASSLSISWSYEQYF.